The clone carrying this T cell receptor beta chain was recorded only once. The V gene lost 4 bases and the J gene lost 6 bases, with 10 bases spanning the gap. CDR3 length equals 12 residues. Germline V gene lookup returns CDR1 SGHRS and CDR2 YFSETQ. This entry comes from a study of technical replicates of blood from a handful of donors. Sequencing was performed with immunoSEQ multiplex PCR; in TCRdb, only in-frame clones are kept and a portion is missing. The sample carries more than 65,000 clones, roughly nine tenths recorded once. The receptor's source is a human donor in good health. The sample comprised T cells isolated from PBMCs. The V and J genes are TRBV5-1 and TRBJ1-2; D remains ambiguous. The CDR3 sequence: CASSLLGDGYTF. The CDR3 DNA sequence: TGCGCCAGCAGCCTTCTCGGGGATGGCTACACCTTC.